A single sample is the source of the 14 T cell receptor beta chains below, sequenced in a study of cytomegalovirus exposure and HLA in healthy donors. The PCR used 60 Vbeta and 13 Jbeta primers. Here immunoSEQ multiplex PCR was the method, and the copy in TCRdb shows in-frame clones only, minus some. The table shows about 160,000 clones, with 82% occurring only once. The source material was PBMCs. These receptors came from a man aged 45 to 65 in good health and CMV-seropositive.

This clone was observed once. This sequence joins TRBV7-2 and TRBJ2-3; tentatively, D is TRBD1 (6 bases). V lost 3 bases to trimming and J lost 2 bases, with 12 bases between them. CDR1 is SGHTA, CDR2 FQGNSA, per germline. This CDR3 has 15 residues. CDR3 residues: CASSFSQGLTDTQYF. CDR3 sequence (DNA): TGTGCCAGCAGCTTTTCGCAGGGGCTCACAGATACGCAGTATTTT.

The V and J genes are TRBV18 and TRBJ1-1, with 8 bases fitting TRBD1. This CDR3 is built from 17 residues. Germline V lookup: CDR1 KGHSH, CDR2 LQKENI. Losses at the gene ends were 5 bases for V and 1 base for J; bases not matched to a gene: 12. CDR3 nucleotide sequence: TGTGCCAGCTCAGGATTTCAGGGGGCGCGGGGGAACACTGAAGCTTTCTTT. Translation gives CASSGFQGARGNTEAFF.

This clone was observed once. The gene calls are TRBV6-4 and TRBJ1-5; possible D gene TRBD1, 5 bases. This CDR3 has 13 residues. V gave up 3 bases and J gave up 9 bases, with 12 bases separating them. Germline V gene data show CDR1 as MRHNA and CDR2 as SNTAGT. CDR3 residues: CASSESGNSPQHF. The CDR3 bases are TGTGCCAGCAGTGAATCAGGGAACTCGCCCCAGCATTTT.

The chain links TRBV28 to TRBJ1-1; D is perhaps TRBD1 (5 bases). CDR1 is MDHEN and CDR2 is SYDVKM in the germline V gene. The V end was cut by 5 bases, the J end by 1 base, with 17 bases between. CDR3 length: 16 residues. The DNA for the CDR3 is TGTGCCAGCAGTGCCCCGGCTTTTAGGGGGAACACTGAAGCTTTCTTT. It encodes CASSAPAFRGNTEAFF. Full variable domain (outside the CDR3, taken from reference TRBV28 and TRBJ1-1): DVKVTQSSRYLVKRTGEKVFLECVQDMDHENMFWYRQDPGLGLRLIYFSYDVKMKEKGDIPEGYSVSREKKERFSLILESASTNQTSMYLCASSAPAFRGNTEAFFGQGTRLTVV.

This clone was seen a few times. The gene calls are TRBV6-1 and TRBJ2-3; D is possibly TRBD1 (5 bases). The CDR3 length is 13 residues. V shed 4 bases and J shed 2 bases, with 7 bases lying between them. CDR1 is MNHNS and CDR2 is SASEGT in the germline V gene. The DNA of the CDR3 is TGTGCCAGCAGTGGTGGGGCCACAGATACGCAGTATTTT. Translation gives CASSGGATDTQYF.

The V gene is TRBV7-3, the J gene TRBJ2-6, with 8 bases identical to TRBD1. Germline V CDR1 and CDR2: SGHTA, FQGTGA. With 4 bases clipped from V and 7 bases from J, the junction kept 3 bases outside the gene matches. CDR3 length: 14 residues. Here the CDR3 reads CASSSGGLANVLTF. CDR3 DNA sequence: TGTGCCAGCAGCTCAGGGGGCCTCGCCAACGTCCTGACTTTC.

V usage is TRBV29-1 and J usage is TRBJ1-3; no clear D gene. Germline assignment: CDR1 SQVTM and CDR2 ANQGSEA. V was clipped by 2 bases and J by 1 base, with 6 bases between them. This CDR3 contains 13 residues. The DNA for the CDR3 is TGCAGCGTTGAACCAGGATCTGGAAACACCATATATTTT. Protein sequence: CSVEPGSGNTIYF.

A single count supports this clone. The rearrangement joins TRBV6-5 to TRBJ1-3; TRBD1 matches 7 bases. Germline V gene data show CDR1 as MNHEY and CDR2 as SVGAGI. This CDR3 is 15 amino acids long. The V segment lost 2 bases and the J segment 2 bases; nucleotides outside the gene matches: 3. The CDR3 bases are TGTGCCAGCAGTTACGACAGGGATCCTGGAAACACCATATATTTT. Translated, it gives CASSYDRDPGNTIYF.

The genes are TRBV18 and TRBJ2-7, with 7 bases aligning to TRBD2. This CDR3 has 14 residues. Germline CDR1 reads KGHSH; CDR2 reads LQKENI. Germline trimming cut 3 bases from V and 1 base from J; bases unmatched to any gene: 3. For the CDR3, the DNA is TGTGCCAGCTCACCGCGGGAGTCGTCCTACGAGCAGTACTTC. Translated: CASSPRESSYEQYF.

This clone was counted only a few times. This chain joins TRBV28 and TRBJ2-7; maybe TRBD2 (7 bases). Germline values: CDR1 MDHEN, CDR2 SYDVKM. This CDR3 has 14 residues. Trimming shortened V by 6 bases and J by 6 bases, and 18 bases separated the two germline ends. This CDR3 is CASRWGGPSSEQYF. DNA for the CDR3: TGTGCCAGCAGGTGGGGGGGGCCAAGCTCCGAGCAGTACTTC.

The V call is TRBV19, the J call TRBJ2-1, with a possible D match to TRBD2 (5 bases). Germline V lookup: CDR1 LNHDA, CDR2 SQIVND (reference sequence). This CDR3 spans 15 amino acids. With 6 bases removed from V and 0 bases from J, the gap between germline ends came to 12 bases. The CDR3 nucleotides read TGTGCCAGTAGCCTAGTAGCGATCTCCTACAATGAGCAGTTCTTC. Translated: CASSLVAISYNEQFF.

The CDR3 region has the DNA TGCGCCAGCAAACCTCCGGGGCGGGAGACAGATACGCAGTATTTT. Translating gives CASKPPGRETDTQYF. The chain carries TRBV5-1 and TRBJ2-3; 7 bases map to TRBD2. Looked up from germline, CDR1 is SGHRS and CDR2 is YFSETQ. The length of the CDR3 is 15 residues. V trimming: 6 bases; J trimming: 3 bases; junction bases outside the gene matches: 10. Together with reference TRBV5-1 and TRBJ2-3, the CDR3 gives the full variable domain: KAGVTQTPRYLIKTRGQQVTLSCSPISGHRSVSWYQQTPGQGLQFLFEYFSETQRNKGNFPGRFSGRQFSNSRSEMNVSTLELGDSALYLCASKPPGRETDTQYFGPGTRLTVL.

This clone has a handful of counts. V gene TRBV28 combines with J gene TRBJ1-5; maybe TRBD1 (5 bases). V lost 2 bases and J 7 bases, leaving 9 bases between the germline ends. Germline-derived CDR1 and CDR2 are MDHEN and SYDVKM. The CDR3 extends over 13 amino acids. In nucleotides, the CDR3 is TGTGCCAGCAGTTTAGGGCAGGGACAGCCCCAGCATTTT. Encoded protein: CASSLGQGQPQHF.

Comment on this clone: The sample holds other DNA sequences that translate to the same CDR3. CDR3 DNA sequence: TGTGCCAGCAGCTTAGCGGGAGGTTACGAGCAGTACTTC. As protein: CASSLAGGYEQYF. The genes are TRBV7-2 and TRBJ2-7; TRBD2 is a possible D gene (6 bases). This CDR3 has 13 residues. The V gene's germline CDR1 is SGHTA and CDR2 FQGNSA. V lost 0 bases to trimming and J lost 4 bases, with 7 bases between them.